The clone carrying this T cell receptor beta chain was recorded at least ten times. The sample is drawn from a study of human T cells and chemical hapten exposure. Across the whole study: Minor pooled library volume differences mainly drove per-sample TCR yield variation.

Time point noted: pre-sensitization, week 0. Treatment: therapeutic diphenylcyclopropenone sensitization with weekly scalp DPC. Blood was collected ahead of every patch test applied. One entry per CDR3 protein results from TCRdb running MiXCR on the RACE reads. This sample has tens of thousands of distinct CDR3 sequences, with approximately 6.7% found just once. Per the germline V gene, CDR1 is DFQATT and CDR2 is SNEGSKA (reference sequence). The CDR3 is 12 amino acids. V gene TRBV20-1 combines with J gene TRBJ2-7; 9 nucleotides agree with TRBD1. This clonotype was sampled from a woman younger than 45 with alopecia areata. Some clones in this sample may be carry-over from other donors' samples. Source: whole blood, taken in connection with sensitization to the hapten diphenylcyclopropenone (DPC). This CDR3 is CSAPGQGEEQYF. In nucleotides, the CDR3 is TGCAGCGCCCCGGGACAGGGTGAAGAGCAGTACTTC.